Shown below are 2 T cell receptor beta chains from a single sample sequenced in a study of T cells in pancreatic ductal adenocarcinoma. Sequenced by immunoSEQ multiplex PCR; TCRdb stores in-frame clones only, minus some. The sample has about 100,000 clones, about 95% seen once; the top ten hold around 3.2%. The selected patients with pancreatic ductal adenocarcinoma had surgery but no neoadjuvant therapy. Sequenced input: PBMCs. Receptor source: a human donor with pancreatic ductal adenocarcinoma.

DNA of the CDR3: TGTGCCAGCAGTTATTTGGGGGGGACTAATGAAAAACTGTTTTTT. This encodes CASSYLGGTNEKLFF. The V and J genes are TRBV2 and TRBJ1-4, with a weak D call TRBD1 (5 bases). This CDR3 region has 15 residues. Trimming shortened V by 5 bases and J by 2 bases, and 12 bases separated the two germline ends. The germline CDR1 and CDR2 sequences are SNHLY and FYNNEI. Complete variable domain (other parts from reference TRBV2 and TRBJ1-4): EPEVTQTPSHQVTQMGQEVILRCVPISNHLYFYWYRQILGQKVEFLVSFYNNEISEKSEIFDDQFSVERPDGSNFTLKIRSTKLEDSAMYFCASSYLGGTNEKLFFGSGTQLSVL.

This clone was observed once. V usage is TRBV6-5 and J usage is TRBJ1-1; D is uncertain. The V and J ends lost 4 bases and 0 bases respectively, with 9 bases between them. Germline values: CDR1 MNHEY, CDR2 SVGAGI. This CDR3 has 14 amino acids. CDR3 region: CASSFGNMNTEAFF. CDR3 nucleotides: TGTGCCAGCAGTTTCGGGAACATGAACACTGAAGCTTTCTTT.